Following are 23 T cell receptor beta chains from one sample sequenced in a study of T cell responses to AZD1222 COVID-19 vaccine. Produced via immunoSEQ multiplex PCR; TCRdb's table is partial and in-frame only. Of around 130,000 clones in the sample, 88% are singletons; the top ten hold roughly 3%. Sequenced material: peripheral blood, taken on day 0 of AZD1222 vaccination. These receptors originate from an adult in good health.

This chain links TRBV2 with TRBJ1-6; TRBD1 might be the D (5 bases). Trimming removed 6 bases at V and 8 bases at J, with 14 bases between. The CDR3 has 14 amino acids. Germline CDR1 is SNHLY and CDR2 is FYNNEI. The CDR3 is CASRAQGLDSPLHF. The CDR3 DNA follows: TGTGCCAGCAGGGCCCAGGGACTGGATTCACCCCTCCACTTT.

The chain recombines TRBV5-1 with TRBJ2-7; 16 bases line up with TRBD2. V shed 3 bases and J 6 bases; nucleotides not matched to a gene: 12. Per the germline V gene, CDR1 is SGHRS and CDR2 is YFSETQ. CDR3 size: 18 residues. Here the CDR3 reads CASSSLGLAGGPLAEQYF. CDR3 coding DNA: TGCGCCAGCAGCTCCCTGGGACTAGCGGGAGGGCCACTGGCCGAGCAGTACTTC.

The V and J genes are TRBV6-6 and TRBJ2-5; D not certain. The CDR3 extends over 14 amino acids. The germline CDR1 and CDR2 sequences are MNHNY and SVGAGI (reference sequence). Trimming stripped 5 bases from V and 1 base from J, with 11 bases between. This CDR3 reads CASSPRRVQETQYF. In DNA form, the CDR3 reads TGTGCCAGCAGTCCGCGGAGAGTCCAAGAGACCCAGTACTTC.

This rearrangement joins TRBV4-2 to TRBJ1-1; D not resolved. Germline assignment: CDR1 LGHNA and CDR2 YNFKEQ. This CDR3 region has 16 residues. Trimming took off 5 bases at V and 2 bases at J, with 18 bases between the two ends. Here the CDR3 reads CASSDRSTGDNTEAFF. CDR3 bases: TGTGCCAGCAGCGACCGAAGCACCGGAGACAACACTGAAGCTTTCTTT.

V and J are TRBV6-1 and TRBJ1-2; D ambiguous. CDR1 and CDR2 (germline): MNHNS, SASEGT. The germline V and J ends were trimmed by 1 base and 3 bases, with 6 bases remaining between them. The CDR3 extends over 13 amino acids. CDR3: CASSEGTYYGYTF. CDR3 DNA sequence: TGTGCCAGCAGTGAAGGAACTTACTATGGCTACACCTTC.

The chain joins TRBV11-2 to TRBJ2-1, with 10 bases lining up with TRBD2. With 5 bases clipped from V and 8 bases from J, the junction kept 9 bases outside the gene matches. Germline V gene sequence: CDR1 SGHAT, CDR2 FQNNGV. The CDR3 loop spans 15 amino acids. CDR3 amino acids: CASSVYLAGVDEQFF. The CDR3 DNA follows: TGTGCCAGCAGCGTCTACCTAGCGGGAGTCGATGAGCAGTTCTTC.

The chain has TRBV19 and TRBJ1-2, with no clear D. CDR3 size: 13 residues. V was clipped by 5 bases and J by 8 bases, with 15 bases between them. CDR1 and CDR2 from the germline V gene are LNHDA and SQIVND (reference sequence). The CDR3 loop is CASSGSDRGGYTF. CDR3 DNA sequence: TGTGCCAGTAGTGGGTCGGATAGAGGAGGCTACACCTTC.

The chain is built from TRBV10-1 and TRBJ1-2; D not resolved. The CDR3 length is 13 residues. The germline V gene encodes CDR1 WNHNN and CDR2 SYGVQD (reference sequence). Trimming shortened V by 1 base and J by 6 bases, and 9 bases separated the two germline ends. The CDR3 DNA is TGCGCCAGCAGTGAGTACCGGGAGCATGGCTACACCTTC. This gives the protein CASSEYREHGYTF.

In this sample, this clone turned up a few times. The genes are TRBV6-5 and TRBJ2-1, with D unclear. The length of the CDR3 is 16 residues. Trimming shortened V by 2 bases and J by 0 bases, and 11 bases separated the two germline ends. The germline CDR1 and CDR2 sequences are MNHEY and SVGAGI. CDR3 DNA sequence: TGTGCCAGCAGTTACCAGCCGCGTCTCTCCTACAATGAGCAGTTCTTC. It encodes CASSYQPRLSYNEQFF.

The chain uses TRBV30 and TRBJ1-4, with D perhaps TRBD1 (5 bases). V was shortened by 5 bases and J by 2 bases, with 12 bases between the two germline ends. The length of the CDR3 is 14 residues. Per germline, CDR1 GTSNPN and CDR2 SVGIG (reference sequence). The CDR3 spells CAWRAWGTNEKLFF. DNA for the CDR3: TGTGCCTGGCGAGCCTGGGGGACTAATGAAAAACTGTTTTTT.

This clone occurred once. This rearrangement joins TRBV28 to TRBJ2-5; no clear D gene. The CDR3 sequence is 15 residues long. Trimming shortened V by 3 bases and J by 1 base, and 12 bases separated the two germline ends. Germline-derived CDR1 and CDR2 are MDHEN and SYDVKM. Written as DNA, the CDR3 is TGTGCCAGCAGTTTGCCCGGAGAACTCCAAGAGACCCAGTACTTC. Its protein product is CASSLPGELQETQYF.

This clone was seen once. The J gene is TRBJ1-5, the V gene TRBV2; a weak D match, TRBD1 (6 bases). Trimming shortened V by 7 bases and J by 0 bases, and 10 bases separated the two germline ends. The CDR3 extends over 14 amino acids. Looked up from germline, CDR1 is SNHLY and CDR2 is FYNNEI. CDR3 protein: CASTRQDSNQPQHF. The DNA for the CDR3 is TGTGCCAGCACCCGACAGGATAGCAATCAGCCCCAGCATTTT.

The V gene is TRBV28, the J gene TRBJ2-6, with D uncertain. V was shortened by 5 bases and J by 3 bases, with 5 bases between the two germline ends. The CDR3 is 13 residues long. Germline CDR1 is MDHEN and CDR2 is SYDVKM. In nucleotides, the CDR3 is TGTGCCAGCAGTACCTATGGGGCCAACGTCCTGACTTTC. Amino acid sequence: CASSTYGANVLTF.

This chain links TRBV2 with TRBJ1-2; the D gene is possibly TRBD1 (6 bases). Germline assignment: CDR1 SNHLY and CDR2 FYNNEI. The CDR3 has 17 residues. The V end lost 4 bases, the J end lost 2 bases, and 20 bases lay between the germline ends. The CDR3 loop reads CASSVSRTATLNYGYTF. In nucleotides, the CDR3 is TGTGCCAGCAGTGTCTCCAGGACAGCTACTCTAAACTATGGCTACACCTTC.

The chain uses TRBV27 and TRBJ1-5; D remains unclear. This CDR3 has 13 residues. Per germline, CDR1 MNHEY and CDR2 SMNVEV (reference sequence). Trimming took off 7 bases at V and 5 bases at J, with 12 bases between the two ends. The CDR3 nucleotides read TGTGCCAGCAAGGAACAGCCCGATCAGCCCCAGCATTTT. It translates to CASKEQPDQPQHF.

This chain connects TRBV3-1 (or the pseudogene TRBV3-2) to TRBJ1-1; 8 bases map to TRBD1. The germline CDR1 and CDR2 sequences are LGHDT and YNNKEL (reference sequence). Unmatched junction bases numbered 12, after V lost 2 bases and J lost 7 bases. The CDR3 is 16 amino acids. CDR3: CASSQPIGDRRHEAFF. The CDR3 region has the DNA TGTGCCAGCAGCCAACCGATTGGGGACAGGCGCCATGAAGCTTTCTTT.

The chain joins TRBV10-2 to TRBJ1-2; D gene uncertain. Looked up from germline, CDR1 is WSHSY and CDR2 is SAAADI. This CDR3 is 14 amino acids long. V shed 4 bases and J shed 4 bases, with 13 bases lying between them. This chain's CDR3 is CASSVGREAYGYTF. The CDR3 DNA reads as TGCGCCAGCAGTGTCGGCCGGGAGGCCTATGGCTACACCTTC.

This clone was counted at least ten times. The gene calls are TRBV7-2 and TRBJ2-7; 7 positions match TRBD2. The CDR3 length is 15 residues. Trimming at V came to 5 bases and at J to 2 bases, leaving 9 bases not matched to a gene. Germline loops: CDR1 SGHTA, CDR2 FQGNSA. CDR3 nucleotides: TGTGCCAGCAGCCCCTTTGGAGCGGGGCCCTACGAGCAGTACTTC. Its protein is CASSPFGAGPYEQYF.

The chain joins TRBV24-1 to TRBJ1-2; maybe TRBD1 (6 bases). This CDR3 has 13 amino acids. Trimming took 5 bases from V and 6 from J, leaving 12 bases between them. The V gene's germline CDR1 is KGHDR and CDR2 SFDVKD. CDR3 nucleotides: TGTGCCACCAGTGGCAGGGGAATAAATGGCTACACCTTC. It yields the protein CATSGRGINGYTF.

This rearrangement joins TRBV3-1 (or the pseudogene TRBV3-2) to TRBJ2-2; D might be TRBD2 (6 bases). V lost 2 bases to trimming and J lost 7 bases, with 11 bases between them. Germline CDR1 reads LGHDT; CDR2 reads YNNKEL (reference sequence). This CDR3 comprises 14 residues. CDR3 protein: CASSQPGVIGELFF. The CDR3 DNA is TGTGCCAGCAGCCAACCGGGAGTGATCGGGGAGCTGTTTTTT.

The chain recombines TRBV5-1 with TRBJ1-2, with a possible D match to TRBD1 (5 bases). V lost 3 bases and J lost 6, with 15 bases in between. CDR1 SGHRS and CDR2 YFSETQ come from the germline V gene. The CDR3 loop spans 14 amino acids. The CDR3 DNA reads TGCGCCAGCAGCTCCGGGGCAGATATAGATGGCTACACCTTC. As protein: CASSSGADIDGYTF.

This clone has only one observation. This chain uses TRBV6-5 with TRBJ2-3, with D tentatively TRBD2 (6 bases). V shed 5 bases and J shed 2 bases, with 14 bases lying between them. This CDR3 is built from 15 residues. CDR1 is MNHEY, CDR2 SVGAGI, per germline. This chain's CDR3 is CASSTPAGNTDTQYF. The CDR3 DNA sequence: TGTGCCAGCAGTACCCCCGCGGGAAACACAGATACGCAGTATTTT.

The V gene is TRBV4-2, the J gene TRBJ2-2; the D gene could be TRBD1 or TRBD2 (5 bases each). Germline-derived CDR1 and CDR2 are LGHNA and YNFKEQ. The CDR3 has 15 amino acids. V was shortened by 1 base and J by 7 bases, with 13 bases between the two germline ends. CDR3 sequence reads: CASSQAPGRGGELFF. The CDR3 DNA is TGTGCCAGCAGCCAAGCTCCGGGACGGGGCGGGGAGCTGTTTTTT.